This T cell receptor (beta chain) is drawn from a study of vaccination and CD4 T cells after COVID-19. As for the study in general: Overlapping SARS-CoV-2, HCoV-NL63, HCoV-OC43 and HCoV-229E spike peptides were used to stimulate cells.

Of note for this clonotype: Its antigen is still unknown.

Treatment noted: approximately 9-day PBMC culture with coronavirus spike peptide pools or control peptides (ViraFEST assay). An unexposed donor provided the CD4+ T cells, which were collected before the COVID-19 pandemic (2011-2018). Investigators exposed CD4+ T cells from unexposed donors to SARS-CoV-2 S/N and four cold-coronavirus spikes, as cells permitted. Germline values: CDR1 SGHTA, CDR2 FQGNSA. V was cut by 2 bases and J by 4 bases, with 6 bases left in between. The CDR3 totals 13 residues. The Oncomine TCR Beta short-read assay generated sequence data from the DNA of cultured CD4+ T cells. Investigators isolated genomic DNA from cultured CD4+ T cells. TCRdb re-called the PCR reads through MiXCR, storing one row per CDR3 protein. Among 10,000 or so distinct CDR3 sequences, 30% to 40% were seen once, and the ten largest hold less than 20%.

The source of this sequence is a human donor in good health. This chain uses TRBV7-2 with TRBJ2-1; D is undetermined. The sample comprised CD4+ T cells from blood, cultured in vitro. In DNA form, the CDR3 reads TGTGCCAGCAGCTTACAGGTTTACAATGAGCAGTTCTTC. This gives the protein CASSLQVYNEQFF.